The TCR beta chain described here comes from a study of blood T cells in healthy people across ages. This clonotype was seen only a few times. This CDR3 has 15 amino acids. Germline V CDR1 and CDR2: SGHTA, FQGNSA. Trimming took 2 bases from V and 4 from J, leaving 15 bases between them. Primers used in a second PCR of roughly 6 to 12 cycles were a sample-barcoded 5' primer and a J-beta primer mix. Via MiXCR, TCRdb re-called the 5' RACE reads, giving one row per CDR3 protein. In the table there are about 650,000 distinct CDR3 sequences, less than 40% of which are singletons. J is TRBJ2-7 and V is TRBV7-2; TRBD1 is a possible D gene (5 bases). This receptor was obtained from a woman at least 80 years old in good health. What was sequenced was blood. The CDR3 coding sequence is TGTGCCAGCAGCTTAATATCAGGGTCCCCTTACGAGCAGTACTTC. Amino acids: CASSLISGSPYEQYF. The whole variable domain, filled in from reference TRBV7-2 and TRBJ2-7, reads GAGVSQSPSNKVTEKGKDVELRCDPISGHTALYWYRQSLGQGLEFLIYFQGNSAPDKSGLPSDRFSAERTGGSVSTLTIQRTQQEDSAVYLCASSLISGSPYEQYFGPGTRLTVT.